This TCR beta chain is drawn from a study of OX40 agonist ivuxolimab in advanced cancers. Background on the study: Ivuxolimab was delivered to patients intravenously every 2 weeks at doses spanning 0.01 to 10 mg/kg. A mean age of around 63 years, range about 20 to 85, was recorded, and around 85% were male.

Profiling relied on immunoSEQ multiplex PCR, and the TCRdb table lists in-frame clones only, not all of them. The repertoire consists of 35,000 to 50,000 clones, with approximately 90% occurring once and the leading ten covering less than 25%. Study-wide findings and caveats: Patients who responded partially at 0.1-3.0 mg/kg showed clonal expansion ranking among the lowest.

Points on this clone: Its target is not known.

Germline CDR1 reads LNHDA; CDR2 reads SQIVND (reference sequence). This CDR3 has 15 residues. Trimming stripped 3 bases from V and 0 bases from J, with 9 bases between. J is TRBJ1-5 and V is TRBV19, with D possibly TRBD1 on 5 matching bases. This TCR was recovered from an adult with an advanced solid tumor such as melanoma, head and neck, liver or kidney cancer. The sequenced sample was CD4+ or CD8+ T cells sorted from blood, obtained in a trial of the OX40 agonist ivuxolimab. The CDR3, as DNA: TGTGCCAGTAGTATTGGGGCAGATAGCAATCAGCCCCAGCATTTT. Translating gives CASSIGADSNQPQHF.